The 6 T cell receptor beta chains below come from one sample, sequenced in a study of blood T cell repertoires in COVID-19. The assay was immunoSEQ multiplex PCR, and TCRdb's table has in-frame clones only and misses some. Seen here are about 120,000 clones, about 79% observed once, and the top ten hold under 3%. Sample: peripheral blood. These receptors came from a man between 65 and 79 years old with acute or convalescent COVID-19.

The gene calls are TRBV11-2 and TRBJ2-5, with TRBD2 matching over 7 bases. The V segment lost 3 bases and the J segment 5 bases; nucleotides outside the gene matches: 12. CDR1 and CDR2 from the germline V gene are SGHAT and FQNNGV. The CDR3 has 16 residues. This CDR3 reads CASSLTQNRDYETQYF. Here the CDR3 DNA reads TGTGCCAGCAGCTTGACCCAAAACCGGGACTATGAGACCCAGTACTTC.

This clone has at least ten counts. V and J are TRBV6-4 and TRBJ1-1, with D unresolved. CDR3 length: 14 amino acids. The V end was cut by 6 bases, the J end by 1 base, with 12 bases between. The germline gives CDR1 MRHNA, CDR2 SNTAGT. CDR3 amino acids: CASSTSPGNTEAFF. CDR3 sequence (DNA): TGTGCCAGCAGCACTAGTCCTGGGAACACTGAAGCTTTCTTT.

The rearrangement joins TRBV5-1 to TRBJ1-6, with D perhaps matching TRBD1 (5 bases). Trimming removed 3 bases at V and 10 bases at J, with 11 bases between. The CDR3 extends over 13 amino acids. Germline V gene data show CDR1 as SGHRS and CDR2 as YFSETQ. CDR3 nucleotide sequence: TGCGCCAGCAGCTCCCAGGGTGAGTCACCCCTCCACTTT. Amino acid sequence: CASSSQGESPLHF.

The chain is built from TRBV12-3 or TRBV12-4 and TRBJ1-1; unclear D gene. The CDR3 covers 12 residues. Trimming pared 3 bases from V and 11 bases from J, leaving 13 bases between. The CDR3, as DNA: TGTGCCAGCAGTTTGGGAGCTCTTAGGGCTTTCTTT. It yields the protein CASSLGALRAFF.

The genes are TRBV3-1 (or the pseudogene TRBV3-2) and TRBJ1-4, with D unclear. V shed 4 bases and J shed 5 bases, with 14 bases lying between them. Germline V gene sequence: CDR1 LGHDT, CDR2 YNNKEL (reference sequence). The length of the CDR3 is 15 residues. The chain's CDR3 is CASSPLLQPNEKLFF. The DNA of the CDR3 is TGTGCCAGCAGCCCTCTGTTACAACCAAATGAAAAACTGTTTTTT.

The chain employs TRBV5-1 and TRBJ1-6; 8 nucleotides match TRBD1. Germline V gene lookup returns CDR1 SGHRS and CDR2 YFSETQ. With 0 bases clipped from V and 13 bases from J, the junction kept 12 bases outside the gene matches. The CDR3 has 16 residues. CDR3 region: CASSLAIGQGGWPLHF. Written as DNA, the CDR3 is TGCGCCAGCAGCTTGGCCATCGGACAGGGCGGGTGGCCCCTCCACTTT.